A selection of T cell receptor beta chains follows, all from one sample in a study of blood T cell repertoires in COVID-19. Repertoires were generated with immunoSEQ multiplex PCR, while TCRdb's copy carries only in-frame clones and drops some. The data contain around 87,000 clones, around four fifths of them seen just once; the ten biggest clones take up approximately 15%. Material: peripheral blood. Every receptor here comes from a human donor in a cohort sampled during active COVID-19. Both conserved end residues are part of each CDR3.

V	length	J	CDR3
TRBV7-9	13	TRBJ1-1	CASSVQGNTEAFF
TRBV28	15	TRBJ2-2	CASSLGGSGVGELFF
TRBV10-3	14	TRBJ1-3	CAILSGGGGNTIYF
TRBV6-2/TRBV6-3	15	TRBJ1-1	CASSYRDRRGTEAFF
TRBV6-6	14	TRBJ1-6	CASSPGQGNSPLHF
TRBV6-5	13	TRBJ1-5	CASSFQTGQPQHF
TRBV18	14	TRBJ2-5	CASSPSLARETQYF
TRBV6-5	14	TRBJ2-7	CASRYGTGTYEQYF
TRBV4-1	14	TRBJ2-5	CASSQVPSQGTQYF
TRBV7-9	13	TRBJ2-7	CASSLGTSGRPYF
TRBV4-1	16	TRBJ2-7	CASSQGLASGSYEQYF
TRBV4-1	16	TRBJ2-7	CASSQGPGTGSYEQYF
TRBV4-2	19	TRBJ2-2	CASSPLPGLAGELDGELFF
TRBV6-6	18	TRBJ1-5	CASSRTGTGGSGNQPQHF
TRBV6-5	14	TRBJ1-1	CASSSGTTNTEAFF
TRBV28	13	TRBJ1-5	CASRLGMTGPQHF
TRBV10-3	17	TRBJ2-7	CAISDLPRQKLTYEQYF
TRBV28	15	TRBJ2-5	CASSSEGGVGETQYF
TRBV7-3	16	TRBJ1-1	CASKQHGQGRNTEAFF
TRBV6-5	15	TRBJ1-2	CASSYSAVASYGYTF
TRBV28	15	TRBJ1-1	CASSPQGSGNTEAFF
TRBV6-6	16	TRBJ2-1	CASSYVAGVSYNEQFF
TRBV5-1	16	TRBJ1-1	CASSFSGQGGNTEAFF
TRBV9	14	TRBJ1-2	CASSPALGGKVYTF
TRBV10-2	11	TRBJ2-1	CASRGFNEQFF
TRBV3-1/TRBV3-2	12	TRBJ1-2	CASSPYPGGYTF
TRBV5-1	15	TRBJ1-1	CASSLGSGGNTEAFF
TRBV25-1	15	TRBJ2-7	CASSAEPGVIYEQYF
TRBV28	15	TRBJ2-5	CASSGASGGEETQYF
TRBV5-1	15	TRBJ2-1	CASSSGTSGGDEQFF
TRBV6-5	14	TRBJ1-5	CASSPPGQGFPWDF